This T cell receptor beta chain was observed in a study of blood T cells in healthy people across ages. Concerning this clonotype: Its matching antigen is unknown.

Findings and caveats of the study: When one million T cells were used, diversity estimates were thought to be underestimates.

This CDR3 is 15 amino acids long. The germline gives CDR1 ENHRY, CDR2 SYGVKD. V lost 6 bases to trimming and J lost 4 bases, with 16 bases between them. A second 7 to 11 cycle PCR used barcoded and J-beta primers. One entry per CDR3 protein, called by TCRdb with MiXCR from the 5' RACE reads. The sample yields about 930,000 distinct CDR3 sequences, 25% to 35% seen once. Per sample, no less than 6 micrograms of total RNA were extracted. These data also formed part of another study, on T cells of mothers and their children.

The sample comprised blood. The V call is TRBV10-3, the J call TRBJ2-1, with D unclear. This sequence originates from a woman between 40 and 50 years old in good health. The CDR3 is CAIRSGQVGYNEQFF. The CDR3 nucleotides are TGTGCCATCAGGTCTGGGCAGGTAGGATACAATGAGCAGTTCTTC.